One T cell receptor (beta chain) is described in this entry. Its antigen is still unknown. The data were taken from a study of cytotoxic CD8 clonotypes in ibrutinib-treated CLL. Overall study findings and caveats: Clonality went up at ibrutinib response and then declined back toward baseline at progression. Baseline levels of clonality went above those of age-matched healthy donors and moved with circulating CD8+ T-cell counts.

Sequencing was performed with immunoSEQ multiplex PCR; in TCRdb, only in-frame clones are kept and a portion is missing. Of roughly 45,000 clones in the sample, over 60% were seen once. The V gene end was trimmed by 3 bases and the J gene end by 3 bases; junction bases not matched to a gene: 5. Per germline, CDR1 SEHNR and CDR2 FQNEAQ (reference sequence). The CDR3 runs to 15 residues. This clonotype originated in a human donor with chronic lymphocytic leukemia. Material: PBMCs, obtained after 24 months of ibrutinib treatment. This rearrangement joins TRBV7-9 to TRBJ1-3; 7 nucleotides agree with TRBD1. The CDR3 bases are TGTGCCAGCAGCTTTCAGGGGGGTGGTGGAAACACCATATATTTT. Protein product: CASSFQGGGGNTIYF.